Presented here are 27 T cell receptor beta chains from one specimen sequenced in a study of blood T cell repertoires in COVID-19. TCRdb keeps only in-frame clones here, not all; method: immunoSEQ multiplex PCR. The sample records tens of thousands of clones, more than 75% being singletons. Sequencing was performed on peripheral blood. These receptors were collected from a human donor in a cohort sampled during active COVID-19.

This chain joins TRBV5-6 and TRBJ1-1; 7 bases align to TRBD1. V gave up 3 bases and J gave up 6 bases; unmatched junction bases: 8. The CDR3 contains 14 residues. Germline V gene sequence: CDR1 SGHDT, CDR2 YYEEEE. In DNA, the CDR3 is TGTGCCAGCAGCTACTACGACAGGGACTCTGAAGCTTTCTTT. It yields the protein CASSYYDRDSEAFF.

The gene calls are TRBV19 and TRBJ1-2; a possible D gene is TRBD1 (6 bases). Germline V lookup: CDR1 LNHDA, CDR2 SQIVND (reference sequence). The V and J ends lost 4 bases and 8 bases respectively, with 8 bases between them. The CDR3 is 11 residues long. The CDR3 DNA is TGTGCCAGTAGTAACAGGGACGGCTACACCTTC. Residues: CASSNRDGYTF.

V is TRBV7-9 and J is TRBJ1-1, with a weak D call TRBD1 (5 bases). CDR3 length equals 12 residues. Germline V CDR1 and CDR2: SEHNR, FQNEAQ (reference sequence). Deletions cut 11 bases from V and 4 bases from J, with 14 bases between. In DNA, the CDR3 is TGTGCCGGTGGTAAAGGGGCCACTGAAGCTTTCTTT. Translating it yields CAGGKGATEAFF. The full variable domain, completed using reference TRBV7-9 and TRBJ1-1, is DTGVSQNPRHKITKRGQNVTFRCDPISEHNRLYWYRQTLGQGPEFLTYFQNEAQLEKSRLLSDRFSAERPKGSFSTLEIQRTEQGDSAMYLCAGGKGATEAFFGQGTRLTVV.

This clone was observed once. V is TRBV19 and J is TRBJ2-1, with 7 bases lining up with TRBD2. The CDR3 loop spans 15 amino acids. The germline CDR1 and CDR2 sequences are LNHDA and SQIVND (reference sequence). Unmatched junction bases numbered 6, after V lost 7 bases and J lost 0 bases. In DNA form, the CDR3 reads TGTGCCAGTATCCCGCCGGGGGGCTCCTACAATGAGCAGTTCTTC. Translating it yields CASIPPGGSYNEQFF.

The DNA of the CDR3 is TGTGCCAGCTCACCGATCAATACAGATCAAGAGACCCAGTACTTC. Translating it yields CASSPINTDQETQYF. The rearrangement links TRBV18 to TRBJ2-5; D is ambiguous. The germline V gene has CDR1 KGHSH and CDR2 LQKENI. Deletions cut 3 bases from V and 2 bases from J, with 13 bases between. This CDR3 has 15 amino acids.

The V gene is TRBV23-1, the J gene TRBJ1-2, with a tentative D call TRBD1 (6 bases). TRBV23-1 is an ORF; its function is uncertain. This CDR3 comprises 13 residues. V was cut by 2 bases and J by 9 bases, with 13 bases left in between. The CDR3 loop reads CASSQGRDISYTF. In DNA, the CDR3 is TGCGCCAGCAGTCAAGGTCGGGACATAAGCTACACCTTC.

The chain joins TRBV7-9 to TRBJ1-2; 7 bases line up with TRBD1. Germline values: CDR1 SEHNR, CDR2 FQNEAQ (reference sequence). With V trimmed by 6 bases and J by 3 bases, 4 bases remained unmatched. CDR3 size: 13 residues. CDR3 sequence: CASSSQGYYGYTF. Written as DNA, the CDR3 is TGTGCCAGCAGTTCACAGGGGTACTATGGCTACACCTTC.

This chain uses TRBV27 with TRBJ2-1; no definite D call. This CDR3 comprises 15 residues. CDR1 and CDR2 (germline): MNHEY, SMNVEV (reference sequence). V was pared by 5 bases and J by 6 bases, with 17 bases between. The CDR3 region is CASSPGPSGFNEQFF. The CDR3 region has the DNA TGTGCCAGCAGTCCCGGCCCCTCGGGTTTCAATGAGCAGTTCTTC.

This rearrangement joins TRBV15 to TRBJ2-5, with 8 bases aligning to TRBD2. CDR3 length: 17 amino acids. Germline V gene data show CDR1 as LNHNV and CDR2 as YYDKDF (reference sequence). The J segment lost 0 bases and the V segment lost 0 bases, leaving 6 bases of the junction unmatched. The CDR3 sequence is CATSRDQVGGDQETQYF. DNA for the CDR3: TGTGCCACCAGCAGAGATCAGGTCGGGGGGGACCAAGAGACCCAGTACTTC.

A single count supports this clone. V and J are TRBV3-1 (or the pseudogene TRBV3-2) and TRBJ2-7; TRBD2 matches 11 bases. The CDR3 length is 16 residues. Trimming took 0 bases from V and 7 from J; bases not matched to a gene: 8. Germline loops: CDR1 LGHDT, CDR2 YNNKEL (reference sequence). The CDR3 region is CASSQEFGLAGAEQYF. In nucleotides, the CDR3 is TGTGCCAGCAGCCAAGAGTTTGGACTAGCGGGTGCTGAGCAGTACTTC.

This chain links TRBV6-2 or TRBV6-3 with TRBJ1-1, with unresolved D. This CDR3 comprises 14 residues. The germline gives CDR1 MNHEY, CDR2 SVGEGT. The V end lost 5 bases, the J end lost 5 bases, and 15 bases lay between the germline ends. The CDR3 sequence is CASSGVSRATEAFF. CDR3 bases: TGTGCCAGCAGTGGAGTGAGTCGTGCTACTGAAGCTTTCTTT.

The sample holds a few counts of this clone. The CDR3 bases are TGTGCCAGGGCCGCAGTCTTTAATTCACCCCTCCACTTT. Protein sequence: CARAAVFNSPLHF. The rearrangement uses TRBV27 and TRBJ1-6; D is uncertain. The CDR3 consists of 13 residues. Germline CDR1 is MNHEY and CDR2 is SMNVEV (reference sequence). V gave up 9 bases and J gave up 6 bases, with 12 bases separating them.

The chain employs TRBV29-1 and TRBJ1-1, with 9 bases that match TRBD1. Germline CDR1 is SQVTM and CDR2 is ANQGSEA. Losses at the gene ends were 6 bases for V and 5 bases for J; bases not matched to a gene: 19. This CDR3 has 17 amino acids. The CDR3 region is CSVAPGQGMGSPTEAFF. The CDR3 nucleotides read TGCAGCGTCGCTCCGGGACAGGGAATGGGATCGCCGACTGAAGCTTTCTTT.

The CDR3 DNA reads TGTGCCAGCAGTCTTTTCACCAGGGGATCCGGAAACACCATATATTTT. Translated: CASSLFTRGSGNTIYF. The chain combines TRBV28 with TRBJ1-3; a weak D match, TRBD1 (6 bases). The CDR3 covers 16 residues. Trimming removed 5 bases from V and 4 bases from J, with 18 bases in between. CDR1 and CDR2 from the germline V gene are MDHEN and SYDVKM.

The chain uses TRBV9 and TRBJ1-2, with D maybe TRBD1 (5 bases). V was cut by 0 bases and J by 3 bases, with 12 bases left in between. The CDR3 is 15 amino acids. The germline V gene has CDR1 SGDLS and CDR2 YYNGEE. In DNA form, the CDR3 reads TGTGCCAGCAGCGTAGCTACAGGACACCACTATGGCTACACCTTC. Translation gives CASSVATGHHYGYTF.

This clone was found a few times. The genes are TRBV4-1 and TRBJ1-1; 7 bases are a match to TRBD1. The CDR3 covers 14 residues. From germline, CDR1 is MGHRA and CDR2 YSYEKL. With 4 bases clipped from V and 4 bases from J, the junction kept 6 bases outside the gene matches. The CDR3 sequence: CASSLSKGATEAFF. DNA for the CDR3: TGCGCCAGCAGCCTGTCCAAGGGGGCCACTGAAGCTTTCTTT.

This sequence joins TRBV6-1 and TRBJ1-2; no reliable D call. There are 18 residues in the CDR3. Trimming shortened V by 0 bases and J by 2 bases, and 19 bases separated the two germline ends. Germline CDR1 reads MNHNS; CDR2 reads SASEGT. The CDR3 sequence: CASSEAVQNIIQNYGYTF. In DNA, the CDR3 is TGTGCCAGCAGTGAAGCCGTGCAGAACATCATCCAAAACTATGGCTACACCTTC.

This clone was counted only a few times. The V and J genes are TRBV4-2 and TRBJ2-1, with D unresolved. With 4 bases removed from V and 1 base from J, the gap between germline ends came to 8 bases. The germline V gene has CDR1 LGHNA and CDR2 YNFKEQ. The CDR3 consists of 14 residues. CDR3 DNA: TGTGCCAGCAGCCCAGTGCAGTCCTACAATGAGCAGTTCTTC. It specifies CASSPVQSYNEQFF.

This clone turned up a few times. J is TRBJ1-2 and V is TRBV2; the D is unclear. Trimming shortened V by 9 bases and J by 8 bases, and 7 bases separated the two germline ends. Germline CDR1 and CDR2: SNHLY and FYNNEI. There are 9 residues in the CDR3. CDR3 amino acids: CARGFGYTF. DNA of the CDR3: TGTGCCAGGGGCTTCGGCTACACCTTC.

V usage is TRBV4-1 and J usage is TRBJ1-5; D may be TRBD1 (5 bases). V lost 1 base, J lost 1 base, and 14 bases lay in between. The germline gives CDR1 MGHRA, CDR2 YSYEKL. The CDR3 loop spans 17 amino acids. For the CDR3, the DNA is TGCGCCAGCAGCCAAGGCCCAGGGACTGAAAGCAATCAGCCCCAGCATTTT. Amino acids: CASSQGPGTESNQPQHF.

V is TRBV3-1 (or the pseudogene TRBV3-2) and J is TRBJ2-6; TRBD2 is a possible D gene (5 bases). Germline V gene sequence: CDR1 LGHDT, CDR2 YNNKEL (reference sequence). The CDR3 runs to 16 residues. The ends were cut back, 0 bases at V and 1 base at J, with 7 bases in the middle. The CDR3 spells CASSQEAVSGANVLTF. Written as DNA, the CDR3 is TGTGCCAGCAGCCAAGAAGCGGTATCTGGGGCCAACGTCCTGACTTTC.

V usage is TRBV13 and J usage is TRBJ1-3; 9 bases fit TRBD1. Trimming at V came to 9 bases and at J to 4 bases, leaving 13 bases not matched to a gene. CDR1 and CDR2 from the germline V gene are PRHDT and FYEKMQ (reference sequence). This CDR3 is built from 16 residues. DNA for the CDR3: TGTGCCAGTTTCCCAGCGGGACAGGGTAAAGGAAACACCATATATTTT. Translation: CASFPAGQGKGNTIYF.

The chain is built from TRBV19 and TRBJ1-6; D not resolved. The length of the CDR3 is 13 residues. Germline V gene lookup returns CDR1 LNHDA and CDR2 SQIVND (reference sequence). V was shortened by 3 bases and J by 7 bases, with 7 bases between the two germline ends. The CDR3 is CASSMNRNSPLHF. The CDR3 nucleotides are TGTGCCAGTAGTATGAACAGAAATTCACCCCTCCACTTT.

V and J are TRBV25-1 and TRBJ2-5, with a tentative D call TRBD1 (5 bases). The CDR3 is 15 residues long. CDR1 and CDR2 from the germline V gene are MGHDK and SYGVNS. Trimming took off 4 bases at V and 5 bases at J, with 17 bases between the two ends. The CDR3 reads CASSASLLGPETQYF. The CDR3 DNA is TGTGCCAGCAGTGCCTCGCTTTTGGGGCCGGAGACCCAGTACTTC.

The chain combines TRBV4-2 with TRBJ2-3; maybe TRBD2 (5 bases). CDR3 length equals 16 residues. The V end was cut by 4 bases, the J end by 4 bases, with 18 bases between. The germline V gene encodes CDR1 LGHNA and CDR2 YNFKEQ. The CDR3 nucleotides read TGTGCCAGCAGCCCCGAATGGACCACTAGGGCAGATACGCAGTATTTT. This codes for CASSPEWTTRADTQYF.

The chain employs TRBV11-3 and TRBJ1-1; D gene ambiguous. Germline CDR1 is SGHNT and CDR2 is YENEEA. Trimming removed 5 bases from V and 0 bases from J, with 7 bases in between. The CDR3 spans 13 residues. The CDR3 DNA follows: TGTGCCAGCAGCCCGAGGGTGAACACTGAAGCTTTCTTT. It specifies CASSPRVNTEAFF.

The chain combines TRBV29-1 with TRBJ1-2; D uncertain. The CDR3 is 12 residues long. V lost 6 bases, J lost 8 bases, and 16 bases lay in between. Germline V lookup: CDR1 SQVTM, CDR2 ANQGSEA. This CDR3 is CSVPLGERGYTF. CDR3 bases: TGCAGCGTGCCACTCGGAGAACGGGGCTACACCTTC.